This TCR beta chain was identified in a study of blood T cells in healthy people across ages. Study results and caveats: Compared with aged donors, long-lived donors showed fewer expanded clones, suggesting selection. Samples with more naive T cells showed higher observed beta diversity. Age advanced and TCR beta diversity per million T cells fell, roughly linearly.

This clonotype has just a few counts. Its specificity is unknown. Germline CDR1 and CDR2: MNHEY and SMNVEV (reference sequence). CDR3 length: 16 residues. V was pared by 0 bases and J by 6 bases, with 8 bases of the junction left unmatched. Russia was home to the donors, healthy Caucasian individuals aged roughly 6 to 95. Using a J-beta primer mix together with a sample-barcoded 5' primer, a second PCR was run for about 7 to 12 cycles. TCRdb reprocessed the 5' RACE reads with MiXCR, giving one entry per CDR3 protein. The repertoire has about 770,000 distinct CDR3 sequences, more than 40% of them found once; the top ten carry about 19%.

Source material: blood. The chain is built from TRBV27 and TRBJ2-7, with 10 bases aligning to TRBD2. This sequence was found in a man aged 60-69 years in good health. The CDR3 loop is CASSLSIAGGPSEQYF. CDR3 in DNA: TGTGCCAGCAGTTTATCCATAGCGGGGGGCCCCTCCGAGCAGTACTTC.